The next 19 T cell receptor beta chains were all read from a single sample in a study of tissue T cells after allogeneic stem cell transplantation. Indicated time point: mouse harvest day 14 after allogeneic transplant. Each mouse received 10^7 T-cell-depleted marrow cells plus 10^6 splenic CD5+ T cells by tail vein. Sequencing used immunoSEQ multiplex PCR; TCRdb keeps in-frame clones, though not all of them. The repertoire has 1,100 or so clones, approximately 50% of them found once; the top ten carry approximately 42%. Sequenced material: spleen. The receptors shown here come from a female BALB/c mouse given C57BL/6 T cells with graft-versus-host disease after an allogeneic hematopoietic cell transplant.

This clone has a handful of counts. Mouse germline and gene names are used. The read ends 1 residue before the CDR3 terminus; that terminus is restored from the germline J gene. The V call is TRBV13-2, the J call TRBJ1-2; perhaps TRBD1 as D (5 bases). Deletions cut 0 bases from V and 5 bases from J, with 11 bases between. The CDR3 extends over 14 amino acids. Per germline, CDR1 NNHNN and CDR2 SYGAGS (reference sequence). CDR3 DNA, as far as it was read: TGTGCCAGCGGTGATGCCCAGGGAGGGTCCGACTACACC. It translates to CASGDAQGGSDYT. The full CDR3 sequence reads CASGDAQGGSDYTF.

A note on this clone: The gene names given are mouse names. The read stops 1 residue short of the end of the CDR3; the missing end is completed from the germline J gene. The rearrangement links TRBV5 to TRBJ2-5, with 9 nucleotides matching TRBD1. The CDR3 runs to 15 residues. V was clipped by 4 bases and J by 6 bases; unmatched bases: 8. Looked up from germline, CDR1 is LGHNA and CDR2 is YNLKQL (reference sequence). The CDR3 reads CASSPSGTGMDTQYF. The covered CDR3 bases are TGTGCCAGCAGCCCCTCCGGGACAGGGATGGACACCCAGTAC.

Concerning this clone itself: Gene names and germline match the mouse. The read halts 1 residue ahead of the CDR3 end, with the missing end drawn from the germline J gene. The chain recombines TRBV16 with TRBJ2-5; 8 nucleotides line up with TRBD1. The V segment lost 0 bases and the J segment 8 bases; nucleotides outside the gene matches: 10. The CDR3 has 16 amino acids. Germline loops: CDR1 SGHSA, CDR2 FRNQAP. CDR3 residues: CASSLDGQGAWGTQYF. CDR3 DNA, as far as it was read: TGTGCAAGCAGCTTAGATGGGCAGGGGGCTTGGGGCACCCAGTAC.

This clone is categorized as large. The germline and genes are mouse ones. The read ends 1 residue before the CDR3 terminus; that terminus is restored from the germline J gene. V is TRBV16 and J is TRBJ2-7; the match to TRBD1 covers 11 bases. Germline V gives CDR1 SGHSA, CDR2 FRNQAP. The length of the CDR3 is 16 residues. Losses at the gene ends were 4 bases for V and 0 bases for J; bases not matched to a gene: 5. The CDR3 bases that were read are TGTGCAAGCAGCTCCTCCGGGACAGGGGGCTCCTATGAACAGTAC. Encoded protein: CASSSSGTGGSYEQY. The complete CDR3 protein is CASSSSGTGGSYEQYF.

As to this clone: Any gene name here is a mouse gene name. The read ends 1 residue shy of where the CDR3 ends; the end is completed using the germline J gene. V gene TRBV23 combines with J gene TRBJ2-1; TRBD1 is the table's D call and was not checked against the DNA. Germline loops: CDR1 KGHTA, CDR2 FQNQQP. The CDR3 sequence is 14 residues long. The DNA read from the CDR3 is TGCTCCAGCAGTCAACAGGGTGGGTATGCTGAGCAGTTC. Translated: CSSSQQGGYAEQF. The entire CDR3 protein is CSSSQQGGYAEQFF.

Notes on this clone: All gene names here are mouse names. The CDR3 reads CASSETGGADSYNSPLYF. The CDR3 bases that were read are TGTGCCAGCAGCGAAACAGGGGGCGCGGATTCCTATAATTCGCCCCTCTAC. The chain joins TRBV4 to TRBJ1-6; 9 nucleotides line up with TRBD1. The read falls 1 residue short of the CDR3 end, and the missing part is taken from the germline J gene. TRBJ1-6 has ORF status, its function being uncertain. The germline V gene has CDR1 LGHDT and CDR2 YNNKQL (reference sequence). After removal of 5 bases from V and 0 bases from J, the junction contained 8 bases not matched to a gene. The CDR3 runs 18 residues.

The count of this clone is one. A read error is likely here: a far larger clone is one base away. Germline and genes: mouse. The read falls 1 residue short of the CDR3 end, and the missing part is taken from the germline J gene. The chain combines TRBV16 with TRBJ2-7; TRBD1 might be the D (7 bases). The germline V gene has CDR1 SGHSA and CDR2 FRNQAP. The CDR3 is made up of 14 amino acids. Partial CDR3 DNA: TGTGCAAGCTGCTTAGGAAGGGGGCAATATGAACAGTAC. This gives the protein CASCLGRGQYEQY. The full CDR3 protein reads CASCLGRGQYEQYF.

Details on this clone: Genes and germline come from the mouse. The read terminates 1 residue ahead of where the CDR3 ends, so the germline J gene completes it. This sequence joins TRBV16 and TRBJ2-4; 7 nucleotides match TRBD2. J lost 4 bases, V lost 4 bases, and 2 bases had no gene match. Germline V gene data show CDR1 as SGHSA and CDR2 as FRNQAP. This CDR3 contains 13 residues. The sequenced CDR3 bases are TGTGCAAGCAGCTCGACTGGGAAAAACACCTTGTAC. This sequence encodes CASSSTGKNTLY. From start to end, the CDR3 is CASSSTGKNTLYF. Full variable domain (outside the CDR3, taken from reference TRBV16 and TRBJ2-4): NAGVIQTPRHKVTGKGQEATLWCEPISGHSAVFWYRQTIVQGLEFLTYFRNQAPIDDSGMPKERFSAQMPNQSHSTLKIQSTQPQDSAVYLCASSSTGKNTLYFGAGTRLSVL.

In its sample, this clone was seen a few times. Germline and genes: mouse. The observed sequence ends 1 residue before the CDR3 terminus, with the missing tail filled in from the germline J gene. This chain connects TRBV13-2 to TRBJ1-4, with 11 bases matching TRBD1. The CDR3 has 16 amino acids. Trimming took 3 bases from V and 4 from J; bases not matched to a gene: 5. From germline, CDR1 is NNHNN and CDR2 SYGAGS (reference sequence). Partial CDR3 DNA: TGTGCCAGCGGTGGTCCGGGACAGGGGGACAACGAAAGATTATTT. Translating it yields CASGGPGQGDNERLF. In full, the CDR3 reads CASGGPGQGDNERLFF.

A note on this clone: One end of the junction is discordant with germline, which a read error may explain. Gene names are the mouse ones. The read terminates 1 residue ahead of where the CDR3 ends, so the germline J gene completes it. V gene TRBV26 combines with J gene TRBJ1-2; D is perhaps TRBD1 (6 bases). CDR1 is KGHPV, CDR2 FQNQEV, per germline (reference sequence). The CDR3 spans 14 residues. The covered CDR3 bases are TGCGCCAGCAGTCTCGACAGGCGGCGCTCCGACTACACC. It translates to CASSLDRRRSDYT. The entire CDR3 is CASSLDRRRSDYTF. The entire variable domain, with the rest obtained from reference TRBV26 and TRBJ1-2, is as follows: NSKVIQTPRYLVKGQGQKAKMRCIPEKGHPVVFWYQQNKNNEFKFLINFQNQEVLQQIDMTEKRFSAECPSNSPCSLEIQSSEAGDSALYLCASSLDRRRSDYTFGSGTRLLVI.

On this clone itself: Gene names denote mouse genes. The sequenced fragment ends 1 residue before the CDR3 boundary, so the rest is inferred from the germline J gene. This chain uses TRBV5 with TRBJ2-2; D might be TRBD2 (6 bases). Trimming stripped 0 bases from V and 2 bases from J, with 7 bases between. The CDR3 loop spans 15 amino acids. Germline values: CDR1 LGHNA, CDR2 YNLKQL (reference sequence). CDR3 loop: CASSQDTGNTGQLYF. Partial CDR3 DNA: TGTGCCAGCAGCCAAGACACTGGGAACACCGGGCAGCTCTAC.

Judged by abundance, this clone is large. Each gene name is a mouse one. The read gets to within 1 residue of the CDR3 end, and the germline J gene fills in the rest. Distinct nucleotide sequences in the sample also encode this CDR3. The rearrangement links TRBV2 to TRBJ2-7, with 7 bases aligning to TRBD1. The CDR3 runs 14 residues. Germline CDR1 LGHNA, CDR2 YSYQKL. V was pared by 4 bases and J by 0 bases, with 3 bases of the junction left unmatched. The sequenced CDR3 bases are TGTGCCAGCAGCCCTCGGGACAGCTCCTATGAACAGTAC. It encodes CASSPRDSSYEQY. The CDR3, in full, reads CASSPRDSSYEQYF.

Points on this clone: Germline and genes: mouse. Sequencing ends 1 residue short of the CDR3 end; the germline J gene provides the rest. The chain is built from TRBV13-1 and TRBJ1-5; D unresolved. Germline V gives CDR1 NSHNY, CDR2 SYGAGN. V was clipped by 3 bases and J by 0 bases, with 4 bases between them. The CDR3 totals 13 residues. The CDR3 sequence: CASSANNNQAPLF. Partial CDR3 DNA: TGTGCCAGCAGTGCTAATAACAACCAGGCTCCGCTT.

This clone was recorded a few times. The gene symbols are mouse symbols. The read terminates 1 residue before the CDR3 end, so the remaining end is supplied by the germline J gene. V is TRBV13-3 and J is TRBJ2-7; 7 positions match TRBD2. CDR1 NNHDY and CDR2 SYVADS come from the germline V gene. V lost 2 bases, J lost 4 bases, and 3 bases stayed unmatched. This CDR3 has 13 residues. CDR3: CASSEGWGYEQYF. The sequenced CDR3 bases are TGTGCCAGCAGTGAAGGCTGGGGGTATGAACAGTAC.

Concerning this clone: Each gene name is a mouse one. The read ends 1 residue shy of where the CDR3 ends; the end is completed using the germline J gene. The V and J genes are TRBV16 and TRBJ1-4; weak D call: TRBD1 (6 bases). The CDR3 runs 15 residues. Germline CDR1 reads SGHSA; CDR2 reads FRNQAP. V lost 0 bases to trimming and J lost 3 bases, with 8 bases between them. CDR3 in amino acids: CASSLEGQTNERLFF. The CDR3 DNA, read in part, is TGTGCAAGCAGCTTAGAAGGACAGACCAACGAAAGATTATTT.

This clone was detected a few times. Germline and genes: mouse. The read stops 1 residue short of the end of the CDR3; the missing end is completed from the germline J gene. The V call is TRBV14, the J call TRBJ1-5; D is unresolved. There are 13 residues in the CDR3. Looked up from germline, CDR1 is SGHDT and CDR2 is FRDEAV. The V gene lost 2 bases and the J gene lost 1 base, with 4 bases spanning the gap. CDR3 residues: CASSLTNNQAPLF. CDR3 DNA (partial): TGTGCCAGCAGTTTGACAAACAACCAGGCTCCGCTT.

Concerning this clone itself: Germline and genes: mouse. The read terminates 1 residue before the CDR3 end, so the remaining end is supplied by the germline J gene. The chain is built from TRBV5 and TRBJ2-5, with 10 bases matching TRBD2. The CDR3 totals 17 residues. V was clipped by 0 bases and J by 5 bases; unmatched bases: 8. Germline V gives CDR1 LGHNA, CDR2 YNLKQL (reference sequence). The CDR3 is CASSQEGLGGRGDTQYF. CDR3 DNA, as far as it was read: TGTGCCAGCAGCCAAGAGGGGCTGGGGGGGCGCGGAGACACCCAGTAC.

This clone has just a few counts. Germline and genes here are mouse. Read data end 1 residue before the CDR3 end; the end is taken from the germline J gene. This sequence joins TRBV16 and TRBJ2-1; the match to TRBD2 covers 8 bases. V trimming: 0 bases; J trimming: 6 bases; junction bases outside the gene matches: 4. The CDR3 length is 15 residues. Germline CDR1 reads SGHSA; CDR2 reads FRNQAP. CDR3: CASSLDSGGLAEQFF. Partial CDR3 DNA: TGTGCAAGCAGCTTAGATTCTGGGGGGCTTGCTGAGCAGTTC. The full variable domain, with the rest looked up from reference TRBV16 and TRBJ2-1, is NAGVIQTPRHKVTGKGQEATLWCEPISGHSAVFWYRQTIVQGLEFLTYFRNQAPIDDSGMPKERFSAQMPNQSHSTLKIQSTQPQDSAVYLCASSLDSGGLAEQFFGPGTRLTVL.

The table lists this clone with a few counts. Genes and germline come from the mouse. Read coverage stops 1 residue before the CDR3 terminus; the germline J gene supplies the remainder. The chain has TRBV13-1 and TRBJ2-2; D gene ambiguous. The CDR3 extends over 15 amino acids. Germline lookup yields CDR1 NSHNY and CDR2 SYGAGN. Between the trimmed V and J ends, which lost 3 bases and 1 base, there was a span of 10 bases. Partial CDR3 DNA: TGTGCCAGCAGTGCCCCCCGGAAAAACACCGGGCAGCTCTAC. It encodes CASSAPRKNTGQLY. The complete CDR3 reads CASSAPRKNTGQLYF.